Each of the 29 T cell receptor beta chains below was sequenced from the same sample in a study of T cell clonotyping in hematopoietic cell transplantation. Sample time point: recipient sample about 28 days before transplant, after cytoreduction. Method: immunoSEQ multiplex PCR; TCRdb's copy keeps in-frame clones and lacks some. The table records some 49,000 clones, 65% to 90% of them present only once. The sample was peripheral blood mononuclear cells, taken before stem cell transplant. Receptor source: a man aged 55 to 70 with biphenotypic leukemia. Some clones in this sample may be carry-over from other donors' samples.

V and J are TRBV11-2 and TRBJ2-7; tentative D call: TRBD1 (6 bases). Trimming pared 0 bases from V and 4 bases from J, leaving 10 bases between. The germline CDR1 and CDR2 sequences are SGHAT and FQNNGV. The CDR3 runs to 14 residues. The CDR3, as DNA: TGTGCCAGCAGCTTAGACTTAGGGGGTTACGAGCAGTACTTC. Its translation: CASSLDLGGYEQYF.

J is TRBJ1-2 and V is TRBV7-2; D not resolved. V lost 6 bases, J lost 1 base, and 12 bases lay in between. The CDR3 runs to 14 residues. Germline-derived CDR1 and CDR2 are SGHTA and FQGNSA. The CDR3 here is CASSQDWGNYGYTF. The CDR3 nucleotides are TGTGCCAGCAGTCAGGACTGGGGTAACTATGGCTACACCTTC.

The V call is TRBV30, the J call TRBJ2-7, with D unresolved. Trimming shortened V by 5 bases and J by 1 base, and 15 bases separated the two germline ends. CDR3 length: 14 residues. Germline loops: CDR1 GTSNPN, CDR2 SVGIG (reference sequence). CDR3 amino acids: CAWSRDTISYEQYF. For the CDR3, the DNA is TGTGCCTGGTCTCGTGACACAATATCCTACGAGCAGTACTTC.

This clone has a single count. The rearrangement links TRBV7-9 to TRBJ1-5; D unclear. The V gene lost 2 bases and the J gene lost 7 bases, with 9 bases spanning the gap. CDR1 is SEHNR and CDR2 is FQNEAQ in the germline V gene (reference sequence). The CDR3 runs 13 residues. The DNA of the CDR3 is TGTGCCAGCAGCTTATTTTCGGGGCAGCCCCAGCATTTT. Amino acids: CASSLFSGQPQHF.

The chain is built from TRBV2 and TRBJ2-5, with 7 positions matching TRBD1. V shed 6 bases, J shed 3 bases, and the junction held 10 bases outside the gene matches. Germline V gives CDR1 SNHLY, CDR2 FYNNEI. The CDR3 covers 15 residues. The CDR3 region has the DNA TGTGCCAGCAGCCCAACAGTAGACAGGGAAGAGACCCAGTACTTC. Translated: CASSPTVDREETQYF. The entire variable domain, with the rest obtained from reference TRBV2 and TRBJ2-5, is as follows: EPEVTQTPSHQVTQMGQEVILRCVPISNHLYFYWYRQILGQKVEFLVSFYNNEISEKSEIFDDQFSVERPDGSNFTLKIRSTKLEDSAMYFCASSPTVDREETQYFGPGTRLLVL.

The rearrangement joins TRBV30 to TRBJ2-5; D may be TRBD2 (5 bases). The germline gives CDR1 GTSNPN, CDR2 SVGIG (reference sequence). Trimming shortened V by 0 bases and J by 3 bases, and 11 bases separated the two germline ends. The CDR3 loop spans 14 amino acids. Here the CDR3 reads CAWSVSWRKETQYF. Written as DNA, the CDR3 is TGTGCCTGGAGTGTAAGTTGGAGGAAAGAGACCCAGTACTTC.

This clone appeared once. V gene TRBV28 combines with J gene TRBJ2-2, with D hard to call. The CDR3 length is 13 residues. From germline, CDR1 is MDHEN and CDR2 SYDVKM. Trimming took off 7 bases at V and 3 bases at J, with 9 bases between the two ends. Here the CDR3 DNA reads TGTGCCAGCACCCGATTGGACACCGGGGAGCTGTTTTTT. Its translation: CASTRLDTGELFF.

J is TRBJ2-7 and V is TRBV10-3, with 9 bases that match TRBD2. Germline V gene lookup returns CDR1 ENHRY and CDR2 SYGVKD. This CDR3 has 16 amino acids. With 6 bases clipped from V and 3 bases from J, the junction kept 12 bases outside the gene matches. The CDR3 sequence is CAIRGHPAGGLYEQYF. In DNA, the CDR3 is TGTGCCATCAGAGGGCACCCAGCGGGAGGACTCTACGAGCAGTACTTC.

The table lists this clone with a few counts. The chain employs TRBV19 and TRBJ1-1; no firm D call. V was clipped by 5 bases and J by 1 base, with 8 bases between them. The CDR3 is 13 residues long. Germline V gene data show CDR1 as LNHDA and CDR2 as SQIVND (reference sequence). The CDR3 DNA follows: TGTGCCAGTAGTCGCCTGGGGAACACTGAAGCTTTCTTT. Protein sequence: CASSRLGNTEAFF.

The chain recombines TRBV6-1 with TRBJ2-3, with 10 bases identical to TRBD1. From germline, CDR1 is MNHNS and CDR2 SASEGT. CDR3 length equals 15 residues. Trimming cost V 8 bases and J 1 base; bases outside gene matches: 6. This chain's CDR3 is CASLRGTGGTDTQYF. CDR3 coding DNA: TGTGCCAGCCTAAGGGGGACAGGGGGCACAGATACGCAGTATTTT.

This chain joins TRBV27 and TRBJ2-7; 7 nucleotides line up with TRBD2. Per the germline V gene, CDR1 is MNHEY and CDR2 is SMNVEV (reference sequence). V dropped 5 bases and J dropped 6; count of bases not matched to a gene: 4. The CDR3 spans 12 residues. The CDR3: CASSRPGGEQYF. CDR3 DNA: TGTGCCAGCAGTAGGCCGGGGGGCGAGCAGTACTTC.

The CDR3 bases are TGTGCCAGCAGCTTAGACGGCAGACAAGAGACCCAGTACTTC. This gives the protein CASSLDGRQETQYF. The chain couples TRBV7-9 to TRBJ2-5; D ambiguous. Trimming cost V 1 base and J 2 bases, with 8 bases left between them. Germline assignment: CDR1 SEHNR and CDR2 FQNEAQ (reference sequence). CDR3 length equals 14 residues. Looking up the rest from reference TRBV7-9 and TRBJ2-5 gives the full variable domain: DTGVSQNPRHKITKRGQNVTFRCDPISEHNRLYWYRQTLGQGPEFLTYFQNEAQLEKSRLLSDRFSAERPKGSFSTLEIQRTEQGDSAMYLCASSLDGRQETQYFGPGTRLLVL.

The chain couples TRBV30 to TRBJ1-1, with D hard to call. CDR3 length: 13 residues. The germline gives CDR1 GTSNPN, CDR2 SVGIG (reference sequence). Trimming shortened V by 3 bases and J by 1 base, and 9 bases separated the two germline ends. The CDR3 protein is CAWRRSANTEAFF. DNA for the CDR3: TGTGCCTGGAGAAGAAGCGCGAACACTGAAGCTTTCTTT. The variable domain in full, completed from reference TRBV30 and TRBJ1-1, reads SQTIHQWPATLVQPVGSPLSLECTVEGTSNPNLYWYRQAAGRGLQLLFYSVGIGQISSEVPQNLSASRPQDRQFILSSKKLLLSDSGFYLCAWRRSANTEAFFGQGTRLTVV.

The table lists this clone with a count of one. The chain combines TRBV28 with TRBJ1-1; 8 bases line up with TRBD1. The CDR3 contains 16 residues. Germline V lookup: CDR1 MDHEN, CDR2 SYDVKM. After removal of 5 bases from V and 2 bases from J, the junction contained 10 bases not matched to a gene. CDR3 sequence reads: CASSLVRGRINTEAFF. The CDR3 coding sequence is TGTGCCAGCAGTCTGGTCAGGGGGCGAATCAACACTGAAGCTTTCTTT.

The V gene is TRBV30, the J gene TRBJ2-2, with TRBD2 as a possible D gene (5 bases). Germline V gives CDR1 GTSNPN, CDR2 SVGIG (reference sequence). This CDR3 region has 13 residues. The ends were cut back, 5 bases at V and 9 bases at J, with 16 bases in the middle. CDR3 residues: CAWGRGSLRELFF. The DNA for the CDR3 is TGTGCCTGGGGACGGGGATCTTTACGGGAGCTGTTTTTT. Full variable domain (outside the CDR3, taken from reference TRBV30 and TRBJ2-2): SQTIHQWPATLVQPVGSPLSLECTVEGTSNPNLYWYRQAAGRGLQLLFYSVGIGQISSEVPQNLSASRPQDRQFILSSKKLLLSDSGFYLCAWGRGSLRELFFGEGSRLTVL.

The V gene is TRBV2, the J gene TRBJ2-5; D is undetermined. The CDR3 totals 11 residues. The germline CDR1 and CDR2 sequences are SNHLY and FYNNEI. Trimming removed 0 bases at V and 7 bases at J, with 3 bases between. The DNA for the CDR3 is TGTGCCAGCAGTGAAGCTGGGACCCAGTACTTC. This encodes CASSEAGTQYF.

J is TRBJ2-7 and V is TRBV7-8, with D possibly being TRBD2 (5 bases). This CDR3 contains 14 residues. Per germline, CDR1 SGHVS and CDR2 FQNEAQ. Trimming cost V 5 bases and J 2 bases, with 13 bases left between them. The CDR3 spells CASSVKVEAYEQYF. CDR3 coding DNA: TGTGCCAGCAGCGTTAAGGTGGAGGCCTACGAGCAGTACTTC.

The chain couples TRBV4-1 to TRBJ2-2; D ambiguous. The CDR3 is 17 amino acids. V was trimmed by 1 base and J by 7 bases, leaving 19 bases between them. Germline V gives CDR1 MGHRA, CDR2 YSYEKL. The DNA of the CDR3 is TGCGCCAGCAGCCAAGTAGTCAGAGTAACCCAACGCGGGGAGCTGTTTTTT. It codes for CASSQVVRVTQRGELFF.

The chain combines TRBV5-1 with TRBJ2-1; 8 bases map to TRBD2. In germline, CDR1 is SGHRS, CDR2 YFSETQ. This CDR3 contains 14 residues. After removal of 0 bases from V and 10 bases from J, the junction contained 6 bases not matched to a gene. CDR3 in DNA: TGCGCCAGCAGCTTGGCGGGAGGGCCCTTCGAGCAGTTCTTC. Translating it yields CASSLAGGPFEQFF.

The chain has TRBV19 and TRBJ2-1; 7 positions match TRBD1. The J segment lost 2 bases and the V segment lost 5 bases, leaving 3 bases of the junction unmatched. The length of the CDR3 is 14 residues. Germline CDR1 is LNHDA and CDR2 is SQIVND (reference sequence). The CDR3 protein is CASSPQGAYNEQFF. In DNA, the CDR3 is TGTGCCAGTAGTCCCCAGGGGGCCTACAATGAGCAGTTCTTC.

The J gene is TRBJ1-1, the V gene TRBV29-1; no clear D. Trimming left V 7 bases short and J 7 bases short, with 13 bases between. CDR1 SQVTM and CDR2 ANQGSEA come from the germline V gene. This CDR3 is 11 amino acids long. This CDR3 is CSAATDVEAFF. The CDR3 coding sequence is TGCAGCGCAGCCACGGACGTTGAAGCTTTCTTT. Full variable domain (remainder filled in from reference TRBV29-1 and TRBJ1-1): SAVISQKPSRDICQRGTSLTIQCQVDSQVTMMFWYRQQPGQSLTLIATANQGSEATYESGFVIDKFPISRPNLTFSTLTVSNMSPEDSSIYLCSAATDVEAFFGQGTRLTVV.

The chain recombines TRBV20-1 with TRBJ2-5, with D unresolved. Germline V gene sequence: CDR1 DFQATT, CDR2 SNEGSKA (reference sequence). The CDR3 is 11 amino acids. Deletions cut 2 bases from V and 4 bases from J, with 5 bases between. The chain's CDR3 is CSARTTETQYF. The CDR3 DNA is TGCAGTGCTAGAACTACAGAGACCCAGTACTTC.

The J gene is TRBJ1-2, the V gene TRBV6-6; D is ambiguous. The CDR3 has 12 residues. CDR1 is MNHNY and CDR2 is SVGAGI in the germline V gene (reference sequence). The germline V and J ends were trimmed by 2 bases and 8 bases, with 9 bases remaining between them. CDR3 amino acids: CASSYDLRGYTF. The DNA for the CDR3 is TGTGCCAGCAGTTACGACCTTCGGGGCTACACCTTC.

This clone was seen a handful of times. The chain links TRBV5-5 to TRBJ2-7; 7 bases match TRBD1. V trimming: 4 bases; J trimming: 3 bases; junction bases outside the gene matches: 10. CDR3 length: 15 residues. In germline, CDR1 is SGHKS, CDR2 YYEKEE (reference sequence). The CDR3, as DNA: TGTGCCAGCAGCCGACAGGGAACGAAAATCTACGAGCAGTACTTC. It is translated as CASSRQGTKIYEQYF. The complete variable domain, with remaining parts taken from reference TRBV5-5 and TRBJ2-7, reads DAGVTQSPTHLIKTRGQQVTLRCSPISGHKSVSWYQQVLGQGPQFIFQYYEKEERGRGNFPDRFSARQFPNYSSELNVNALLLGDSALYLCASSRQGTKIYEQYFGPGTRLTVT.

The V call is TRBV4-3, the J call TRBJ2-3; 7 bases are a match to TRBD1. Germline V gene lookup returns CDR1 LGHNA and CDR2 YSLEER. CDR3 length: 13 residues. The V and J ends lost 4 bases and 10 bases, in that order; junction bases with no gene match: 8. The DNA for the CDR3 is TGCGCCAGCAGCCCGCGGACAGGCCGGGCGCAGTATTTT. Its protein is CASSPRTGRAQYF.

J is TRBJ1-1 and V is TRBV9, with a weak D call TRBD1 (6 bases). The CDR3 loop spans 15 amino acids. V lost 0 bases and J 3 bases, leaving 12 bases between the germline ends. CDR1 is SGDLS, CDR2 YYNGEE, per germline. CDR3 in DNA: TGTGCCAGCAGCGTAGTAGAGGGGGTGGACACTGAAGCTTTCTTT. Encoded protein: CASSVVEGVDTEAFF.

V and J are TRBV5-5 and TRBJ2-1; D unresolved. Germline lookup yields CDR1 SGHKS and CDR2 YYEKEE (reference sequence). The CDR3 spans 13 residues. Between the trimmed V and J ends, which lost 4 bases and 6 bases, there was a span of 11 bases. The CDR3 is CASSLMVSNEQFF. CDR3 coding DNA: TGTGCCAGCAGCCTCATGGTCTCCAATGAGCAGTTCTTC. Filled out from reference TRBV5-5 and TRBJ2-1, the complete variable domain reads DAGVTQSPTHLIKTRGQQVTLRCSPISGHKSVSWYQQVLGQGPQFIFQYYEKEERGRGNFPDRFSARQFPNYSSELNVNALLLGDSALYLCASSLMVSNEQFFGPGTRLTVL.

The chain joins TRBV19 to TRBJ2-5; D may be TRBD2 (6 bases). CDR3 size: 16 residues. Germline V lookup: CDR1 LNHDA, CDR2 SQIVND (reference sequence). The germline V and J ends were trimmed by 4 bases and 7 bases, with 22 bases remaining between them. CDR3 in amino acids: CASSTPRAGGIGTQYF. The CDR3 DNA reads TGTGCCAGTAGTACCCCCCGAGCGGGCGGGATCGGGACCCAGTACTTC.

The CDR3 region is CASIGAGYGYTF. CDR3 sequence (DNA): TGTGCCAGTATAGGAGCAGGCTATGGCTACACCTTC. V and J are TRBV19 and TRBJ1-2, with D uncertain. With 7 bases removed from V and 4 bases from J, the gap between germline ends came to 10 bases. This CDR3 has 12 residues. Germline CDR1 reads LNHDA; CDR2 reads SQIVND (reference sequence).